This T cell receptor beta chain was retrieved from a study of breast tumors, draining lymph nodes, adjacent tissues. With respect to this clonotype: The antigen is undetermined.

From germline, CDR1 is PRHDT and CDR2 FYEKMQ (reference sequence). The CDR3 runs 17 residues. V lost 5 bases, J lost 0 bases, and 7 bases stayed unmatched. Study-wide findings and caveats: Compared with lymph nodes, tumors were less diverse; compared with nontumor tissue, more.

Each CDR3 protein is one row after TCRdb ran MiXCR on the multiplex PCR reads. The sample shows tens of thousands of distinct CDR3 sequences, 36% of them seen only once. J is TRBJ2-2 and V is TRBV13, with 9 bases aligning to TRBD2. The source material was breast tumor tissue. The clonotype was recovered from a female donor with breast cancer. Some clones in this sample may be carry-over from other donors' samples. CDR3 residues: CASSLTSGLTNTGELFF. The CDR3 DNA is TGTGCCAGCAGCCTGACTAGCGGCCTTACGAACACCGGGGAGCTGTTTTTT.